The clone carrying this TCR beta chain was observed a handful of times. The target antigen is unknown. Since a much larger clone is just one base distant, this may be a read error. Any symptoms of ophthalmopathy came after the first hyperthyroidism diagnosis, from which the blood sample dates. This sample holds PBMCs from approximately 10 ml fresh peripheral blood. The germline V and J ends were trimmed by 3 bases and 4 bases, with 12 bases remaining between them. Looked up from germline, CDR1 is GTSNPN and CDR2 is SVGIG (reference sequence). The CDR3 is 13 amino acids. The data are from a study of T cells in Graves' hyperthyroidism and ophthalmopathy. As for the study in general: Prior to any treatment, at the point of initial diagnosis, peripheral blood was collected. Study observations and caveats: Also found in blood were most expanded thyroid clonotypes above 0.001.

Amplified regions were TCR beta CDR3 sequences from RNA transcripts. During a first-round RT-PCR of the TCR CDR3, the HTBI primer set was used. TCRdb used MiXCR to reprocess the multiplex PCR reads, holding one entry per CDR3 protein. The table shows 370,000 or so distinct CDR3 sequences, with around an eighth occurring only once. The specimen sequenced was blood. This sequence originates from a man aged 25-40 years with Graves' hyperthyroidism that later progressed to Graves' ophthalmopathy. The chain uses TRBV30 and TRBJ1-1; D unclear. This CDR3 is CAWRARRLTEAFF. The CDR3 DNA reads TGTGCCTGGAGGGCCCGACGGCTCACTGAAGCTTTCTTT.